The TCR beta chain under discussion was sequenced for a study of blood T cells in healthy people across ages. Overall study: About one barcoded beta molecule per two T cells came from capture by template switching.

Drawing of peripheral blood yielded approximately 10 milliliters from each donor. Samples had at least 7 million PBMCs isolated from them. The second PCR ran roughly 7 to 12 cycles with a sample-barcoded 5' primer and J-beta primers. TCRdb passed the 5' RACE reads through MiXCR, listing each CDR3 protein once. Of 1.5 million to 2 million distinct CDR3 sequences listed, approximately 32% were seen once; the top ten hold around 11%. The V gene lost 4 bases and the J gene lost 7 bases, with 15 bases spanning the gap. Germline CDR1 reads SGDLS; CDR2 reads YYNGEE. This CDR3 is built from 15 residues. Sequenced sample: blood. The TCR originated in a woman aged 30 to 39 in good health. This chain connects TRBV9 to TRBJ1-6, with TRBD1 as a possible D gene (5 bases). The CDR3 sequence: CASSSPGTPNSPLHF. In DNA, the CDR3 is TGTGCCAGCAGCTCCCCCGGGACGCCAAATTCACCCCTCCACTTT.